These T cell receptor beta chains were read from a single sample in a study of T cell responses to AZD1222 COVID-19 vaccine. Clones were sequenced by immunoSEQ multiplex PCR, and TCRdb holds only the in-frame ones, with some missing. The table shows approximately 150,000 clones, with roughly 90% occurring only once. Material: peripheral blood, obtained 28 days after the second AZD1222 dose. The receptors were gathered from an adult who received the AZD1222 COVID-19 vaccine. CDR3s include the opening cysteine and the closing phenylalanine or tryptophan. Each record gives: clone size, D gene, V gene, J gene, CDR3 protein, CDR3 DNA. A D gene is named only where the DNA matches it firmly. The size of a clone is reported for some rows only, either as once, few or many, or as a class for expanded clones.

>NA|NA|TRBV5-1|TRBJ1-6
CASSLDSVRNSPLHF
TGCGCCAGCAGCTTGGATTCGGTACGGAATTCACCCCTCCACTTT
>NA|NA|TRBV6-5|TRBJ2-1
CASSPGHLAGEQFF
TGTGCCAGCAGTCCGGGACACCTAGCCGGTGAGCAGTTCTTC
>once|NA|TRBV11-2|TRBJ1-2
CASSMDKVGYTF
TGTGCCAGCAGCATGGATAAAGTCGGCTACACCTTC
>NA|TRBD2|TRBV20-1|TRBJ2-7
CSASSGRTSLEQYF
TGCAGTGCTAGTAGCGGGAGAACCTCACTCGAGCAGTACTTC
>NA|TRBD1|TRBV6-5|TRBJ2-5
CASILRGGGKTQYF
TGTGCCAGCATCTTACGAGGGGGCGGAAAGACCCAGTACTTC
>few|TRBD2|TRBV5-1|TRBJ2-5
CASSSTSGQETQYF
TGCGCCAGCAGCTCGACTAGCGGACAAGAGACCCAGTACTTC
>NA|NA|TRBV10-3|TRBJ2-2
CAIGPVDRISNTGELFF
TGTGCCATCGGGCCAGTCGATAGAATATCGAACACCGGGGAGCTGTTTTTT
>NA|NA|TRBV30|TRBJ1-3
CAWSVGAGNTIYF
TGTGCCTGGAGTGTGGGGGCCGGAAACACCATATATTTT
>NA|NA|TRBV28|TRBJ1-1
CASSSSLRRSLAAEAFF
TGTGCCAGCAGTTCATCACTACGACGGAGCCTCGCGGCTGAAGCTTTCTTT
>NA|TRBD1|TRBV10-3|TRBJ1-2
CAISVGARQGGYTF
TGTGCCATCAGTGTAGGGGCTCGACAGGGGGGCTACACCTTC
>NA|NA|TRBV7-2|TRBJ1-1
CASSLGSSGGPLNTEAFF
TGTGCCAGCAGCTTAGGGTCTTCGGGGGGCCCTTTGAACACTGAAGCTTTCTTT
>NA|NA|TRBV30|TRBJ1-3
CAWAPKNTIYF
TGTGCCTGGGCCCCCAAAAACACCATATATTTT
>once|NA|TRBV6-1|TRBJ1-1
CASSEWSEAFF
TGTGCCAGCAGTGAATGGTCTGAAGCTTTCTTT
>NA|NA|TRBV3-1/TRBV3-2|TRBJ1-5
CASSPLGDSNQPQHF
TGTGCCAGCAGCCCCCTCGGGGATAGCAATCAGCCCCAGCATTTT
>NA|NA|TRBV14|TRBJ2-5
CASSRRGLRVETQYF
TGTGCCAGCAGCCGCCGGGGCTTAAGGGTAGAGACCCAGTACTTC
>NA|TRBD1|TRBV28|TRBJ2-2
CASRAEYNGQGVPGELFF
TGTGCCAGCAGAGCCGAATATAATGGACAGGGGGTCCCCGGGGAGCTGTTTTTT
>NA|NA|TRBV9|TRBJ2-7
CASSPAGSATYEQYF
TGTGCCAGCAGCCCCGCAGGCAGCGCCACCTACGAGCAGTACTTC
>NA|NA|TRBV9|TRBJ1-5
CASSAQLQGQPQHF
TGTGCCAGCAGCGCCCAACTACAGGGTCAGCCCCAGCATTTT
>NA|TRBD1|TRBV18|TRBJ1-4
CASSPMAGGNEKLFF
TGTGCCAGCTCACCGATGGCAGGGGGCAACGAAAAACTGTTTTTT
>few|NA|TRBV6-2/TRBV6-3|TRBJ2-7
CASSPWGQGEQYF
TGTGCCAGCAGCCCCTGGGGGCAGGGCGAGCAGTACTTC
>NA|TRBD1|TRBV7-9|TRBJ2-7
CASSEDRGEQYF
TGTGCCAGCAGCGAGGACAGGGGCGAGCAGTACTTC
>NA|NA|TRBV5-8|TRBJ1-5
CASSPAGGVSNQPQHF
TGTGCCAGCAGCCCAGCGGGGGGGGTTAGCAATCAGCCCCAGCATTTT